This entry describes one T cell receptor (beta chain). A few counts support this clonotype. Its antigen target is currently unknown. No base quality values were provided; no much bigger clone lies one nucleotide off. Libraries were constructed by 5' RACE. TCRdb records Illumina HiSeq 2000 as the sequencer. Template switching introduced a universal primer binding site; the final cDNA contained a unique molecular identifier, enabling accurate counting of TCR cDNA molecules. Specific primers in the conserved constant-segment region were used to synthesize first-strand cDNA for TCR alpha and beta chains. To control for contamination, every cDNA library carried two barcodes: a SMART-Mk sample barcode plus Illumina barcodes. TruSeq adapter sequences, together with Illumina sample barcodes, were added in two successive PCR steps. The Illumina HiSeq platform was used with custom primers to sequence TCR alpha and beta cDNA libraries. Regarding the original processing steps: Unique molecular identifiers were extracted from raw reads with MiGEC, and CDR3 positions were determined with MiXCR. For each individual, recombination models were inferred using an EM algorithm with the repgenHMM and IGoR tools. The analysis of shared clonotypes was done with the tcR package in R, with sharing normalized by the product of cloneset sizes. To study raw recombination without the effects of thymic and clonal selection, out-of-frame nonproductive sequences were analyzed. The raw public data were reprocessed by TCRdb itself: fastp quality trimming at Q25, MiXCR clonotype calling, in-frame beta chains only. Each entry merges the rows of one CDR3 protein and shows their most common DNA and genes. TCRdb assigned the V and J calls; the authors' analysis was not used. The sample table shows just under 650,000 distinct CDR3 sequences, and 7.1% are seen once. The biggest ten clones account for 1.6% of the sample.

Every donor was a healthy Caucasian. Three pairs of female monozygotic twins, all aged 18 to 29 years, were included in the twin cohort. The RNA used for TCR libraries was isolated from peripheral blood mononuclear cells. The sample belongs to a study of identical twins (dated by TCRdb to the mid-2010s). A note on the overall study: The study deep-sequenced TCR alpha and beta repertoires from monozygotic twins, unrelated adults of various ages and cord blood to test whether fetal clonotypes persist. Replicate twin experiments were performed at different times using different library preparation protocols to rule out contamination.

As encoded in the germline V gene, CDR1 is MNHNS while CDR2 is SASEGT. From the cysteine through the phenylalanine, the CDR3 covers 16 amino acids. The only DNA kept is the CDR3, 48 bases in frame from the first base. Germline trimming: 6 bases from V, 2 bases from J; junction bases outside gene matches: 7. General conclusions and limits of the study: Because the same donors could not be followed over many years, the conclusions depended on cross-sectional statistical analysis. Compared with coincidental sharing between unrelated individuals, an excess of low generation-probability sequences was observed among out-of-frame TCR alpha sequences shared between twins. Excess twin sharing in beta out-of-frame sequences was weaker because fewer shared sequences lowered the signal-to-noise ratio. Abundant cord blood beta clonotypes had fewer insertions, young adult naive repertoires showed a similar but weaker trend, and memory repertoires showed no such trend. Out-of-frame TCR alpha sharing in monozygotic twins was systematically underestimated by recombination models, whereas sharing between unrelated individuals was in agreement with the recombination models. Zero-insertion analyses could be partly confounded by invariant T cells such as MAIT and iNKT, although diverse VJ usage argued against such confounding for most clonotypes.

These data were also filed under a second study, of yellow fever vaccine responses in identical twins. That second publication adds: According to the authors, the vaccine-induced T cell response in identical twins seemed to be partly convergent and partly specific to each individual. Focusing on identical twins, the study followed the T cell clones that responded to the vaccine, and did so with precision.

The specimen was PBMCs. This chain joins TRBV6-1 to TRBJ2-2; 9 central bases correspond to TRBD2. The sequence derives from a young woman in good health. This receptor carries the CDR3 CASSRATSGNTGELFF. The nucleotide sequence is TGTGCCAGCAGCCGCGCGACTAGCGGTAACACCGGGGAGCTGTTTTTT.